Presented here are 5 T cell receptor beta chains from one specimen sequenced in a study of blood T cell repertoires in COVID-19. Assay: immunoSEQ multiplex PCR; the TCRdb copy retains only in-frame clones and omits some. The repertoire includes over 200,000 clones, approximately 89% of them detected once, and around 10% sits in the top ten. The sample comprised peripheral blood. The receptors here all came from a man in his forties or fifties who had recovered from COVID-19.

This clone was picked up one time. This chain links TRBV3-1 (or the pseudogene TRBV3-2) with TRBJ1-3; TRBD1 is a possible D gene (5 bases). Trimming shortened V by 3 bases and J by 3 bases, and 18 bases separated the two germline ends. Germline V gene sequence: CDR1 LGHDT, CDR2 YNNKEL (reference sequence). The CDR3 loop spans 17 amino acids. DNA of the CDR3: TGTGCCAGCAGCCACCCGACCGGGGGGGTACGTGGAAACACCATATATTTT. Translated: CASSHPTGGVRGNTIYF.

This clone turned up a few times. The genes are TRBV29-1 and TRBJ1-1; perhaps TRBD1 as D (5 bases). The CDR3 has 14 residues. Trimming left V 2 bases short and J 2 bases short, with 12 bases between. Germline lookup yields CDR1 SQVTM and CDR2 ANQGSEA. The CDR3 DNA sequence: TGCAGCGTTGAACCTGACAGACCCAACACTGAAGCTTTCTTT. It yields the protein CSVEPDRPNTEAFF.

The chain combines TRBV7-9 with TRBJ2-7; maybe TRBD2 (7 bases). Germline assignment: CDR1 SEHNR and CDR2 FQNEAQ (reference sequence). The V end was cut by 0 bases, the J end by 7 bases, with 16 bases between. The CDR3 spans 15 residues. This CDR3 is CASSLARGGLGEQYF. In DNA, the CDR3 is TGTGCCAGCAGCTTAGCCCGCGGGGGCCTGGGGGAGCAGTACTTC. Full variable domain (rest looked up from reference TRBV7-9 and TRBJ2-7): DTGVSQNPRHKITKRGQNVTFRCDPISEHNRLYWYRQTLGQGPEFLTYFQNEAQLEKSRLLSDRFSAERPKGSFSTLEIQRTEQGDSAMYLCASSLARGGLGEQYFGPGTRLTVT.

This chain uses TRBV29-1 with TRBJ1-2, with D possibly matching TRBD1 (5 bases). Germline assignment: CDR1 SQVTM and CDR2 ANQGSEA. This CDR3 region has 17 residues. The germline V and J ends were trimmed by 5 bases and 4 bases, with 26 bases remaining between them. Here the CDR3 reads CSVLAPFSLDNVYGYTF. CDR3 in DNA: TGCAGCGTTTTGGCCCCCTTTTCCCTGGACAACGTCTATGGCTACACCTTC.

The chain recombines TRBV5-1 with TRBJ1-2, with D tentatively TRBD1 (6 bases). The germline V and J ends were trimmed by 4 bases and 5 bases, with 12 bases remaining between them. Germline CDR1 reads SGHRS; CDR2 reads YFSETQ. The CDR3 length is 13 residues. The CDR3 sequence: CASSPADSYGYTF. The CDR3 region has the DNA TGCGCCAGCAGCCCCGCGGACAGTTATGGCTACACCTTC.